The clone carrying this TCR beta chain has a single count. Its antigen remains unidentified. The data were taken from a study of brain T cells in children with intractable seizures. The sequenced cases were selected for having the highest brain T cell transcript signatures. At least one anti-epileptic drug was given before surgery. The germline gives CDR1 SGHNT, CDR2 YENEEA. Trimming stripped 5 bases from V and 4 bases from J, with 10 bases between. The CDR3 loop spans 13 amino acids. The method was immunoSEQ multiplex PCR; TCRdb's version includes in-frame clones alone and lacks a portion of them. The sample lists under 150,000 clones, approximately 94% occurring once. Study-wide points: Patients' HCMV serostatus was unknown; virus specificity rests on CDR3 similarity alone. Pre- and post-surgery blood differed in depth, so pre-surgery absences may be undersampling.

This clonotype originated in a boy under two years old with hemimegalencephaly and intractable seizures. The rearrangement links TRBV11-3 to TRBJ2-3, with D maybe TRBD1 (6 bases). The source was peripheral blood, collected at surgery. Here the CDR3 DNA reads TGTGCCAGCAGCCCCCGGACAGCAGATACGCAGTATTTT. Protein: CASSPRTADTQYF.